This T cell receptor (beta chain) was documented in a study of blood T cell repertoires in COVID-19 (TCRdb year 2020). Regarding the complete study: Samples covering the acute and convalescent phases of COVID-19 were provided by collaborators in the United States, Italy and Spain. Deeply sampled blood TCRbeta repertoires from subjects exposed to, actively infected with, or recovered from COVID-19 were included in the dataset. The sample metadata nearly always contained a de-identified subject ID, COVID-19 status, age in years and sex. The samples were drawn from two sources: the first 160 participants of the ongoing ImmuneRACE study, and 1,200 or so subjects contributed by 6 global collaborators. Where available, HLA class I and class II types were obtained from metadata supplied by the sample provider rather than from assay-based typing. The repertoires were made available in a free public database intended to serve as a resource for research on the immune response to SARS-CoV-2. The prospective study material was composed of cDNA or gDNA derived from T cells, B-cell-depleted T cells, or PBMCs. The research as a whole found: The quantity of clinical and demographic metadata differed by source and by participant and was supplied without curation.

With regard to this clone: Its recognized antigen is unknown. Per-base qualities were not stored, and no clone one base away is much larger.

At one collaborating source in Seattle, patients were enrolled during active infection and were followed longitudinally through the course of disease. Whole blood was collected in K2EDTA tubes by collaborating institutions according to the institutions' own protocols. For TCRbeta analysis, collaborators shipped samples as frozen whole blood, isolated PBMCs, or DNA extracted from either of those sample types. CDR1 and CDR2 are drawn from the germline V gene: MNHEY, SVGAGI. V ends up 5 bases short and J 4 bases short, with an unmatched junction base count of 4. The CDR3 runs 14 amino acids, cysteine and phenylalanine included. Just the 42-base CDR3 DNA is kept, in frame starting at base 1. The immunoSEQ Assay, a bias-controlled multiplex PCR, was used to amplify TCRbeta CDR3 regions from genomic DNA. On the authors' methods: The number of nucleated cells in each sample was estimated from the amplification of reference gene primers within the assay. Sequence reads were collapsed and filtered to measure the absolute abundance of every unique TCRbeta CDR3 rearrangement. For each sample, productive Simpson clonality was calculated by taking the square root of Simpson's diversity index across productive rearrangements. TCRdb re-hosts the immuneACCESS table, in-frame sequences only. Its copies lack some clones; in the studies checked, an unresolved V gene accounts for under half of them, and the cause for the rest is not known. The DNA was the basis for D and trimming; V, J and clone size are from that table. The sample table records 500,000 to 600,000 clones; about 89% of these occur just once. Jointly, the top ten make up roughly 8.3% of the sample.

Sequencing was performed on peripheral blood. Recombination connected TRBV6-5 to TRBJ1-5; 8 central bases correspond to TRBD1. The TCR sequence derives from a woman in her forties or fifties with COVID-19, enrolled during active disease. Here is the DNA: TGTGCCAGCAGTCGGACAGGGCCTAATCAGCCCCAGCATTTT. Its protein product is CASSRTGPNQPQHF.